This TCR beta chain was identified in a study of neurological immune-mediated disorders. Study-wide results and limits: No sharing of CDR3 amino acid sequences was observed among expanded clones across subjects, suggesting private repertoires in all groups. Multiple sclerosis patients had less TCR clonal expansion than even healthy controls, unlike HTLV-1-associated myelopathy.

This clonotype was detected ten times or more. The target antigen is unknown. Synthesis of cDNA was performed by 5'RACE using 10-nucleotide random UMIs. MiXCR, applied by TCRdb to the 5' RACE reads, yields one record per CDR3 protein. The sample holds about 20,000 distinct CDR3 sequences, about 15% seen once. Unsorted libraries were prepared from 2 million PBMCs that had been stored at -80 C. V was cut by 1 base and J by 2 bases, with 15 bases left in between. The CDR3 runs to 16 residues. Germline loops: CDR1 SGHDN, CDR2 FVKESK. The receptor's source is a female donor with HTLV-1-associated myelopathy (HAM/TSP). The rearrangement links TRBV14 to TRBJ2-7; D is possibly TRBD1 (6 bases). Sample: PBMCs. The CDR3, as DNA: TGTGCCAGCAGCCAAGCCATACTAGGGACAACCTACGAGCAGTACTTC. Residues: CASSQAILGTTYEQYF.